The source of this T cell receptor beta chain is a study of OX40 agonist ivuxolimab in advanced cancers. Study-wide findings and caveats: Expanded clones tended on average to be more numerous among CD8+ T cells than CD4+.

The timepoints at which blood was sampled were baseline, cycle 4 day 1, and cycle 7 day 1. Clones were sequenced by immunoSEQ multiplex PCR, and TCRdb holds only the in-frame ones, with some missing. The table has 77,000 or so clones, approximately 90% seen once. CDR3 length: 15 amino acids. Germline V gene lookup returns CDR1 SSHAT and CDR2 FNYEAQ (reference sequence). As for this clone: Antigen: not known. One end of the junction does not line up with germline, which may come from a read error.

The genes are TRBV7-7 and TRBJ2-2; TRBD2 is a possible D gene (6 bases). The sequencing used CD4+ or CD8+ T cells sorted from blood, collected in a trial of the OX40 agonist ivuxolimab. The receptor was derived from an adult with an advanced solid tumor such as melanoma, head and neck, liver or kidney cancer. The chain's CDR3 is CASSLTGVGTGELFF. The CDR3 DNA is TGTGCTAGCAGCTTGACGGGGGTGGGCACCGGGGAGCTGTTTTTT.